The text below deals with one T cell receptor (beta chain). The sample is drawn from a study of blood T cell repertoires in COVID-19. V was shortened by 3 bases and J by 9 bases, with 14 bases between the two germline ends. The CDR3 extends over 13 amino acids. Germline V gives CDR1 SGHAT, CDR2 FQNNGV. Data came from immunoSEQ multiplex PCR; TCRdb stores just in-frame clones and leaves some out. The sample has hundreds of thousands of clones, 70% to 90% seen once; the top ten hold 5.1%. The sample was peripheral blood. The chain couples TRBV11-2 to TRBJ1-2; a weak D match, TRBD1 (6 bases). This TCR came from a man aged 50 to 60 with COVID-19, enrolled during active disease. In DNA form, the CDR3 reads TGTGCCAGCAGCTTTGGGGGCGCGGAGAGCTACACCTTC. The encoded protein is CASSFGGAESYTF. The full variable domain, rest sourced from reference TRBV11-2 and TRBJ1-2, is EAGVAQSPRYKIIEKRQSVAFWCNPISGHATLYWYQQILGQGPKLLIQFQNNGVVDDSQLPKDRFSAERLKGVDSTLKIQPAKLEDSAVYLCASSFGGAESYTFGSGTRLTVV.